This T cell receptor beta chain was captured in a study of blood T cell repertoires in COVID-19. Study information: Researchers got acute and convalescent COVID-19 samples from the United States, Italy and Spain. T cells, B-cell-depleted T cells, or PBMCs supplied cDNA or gDNA.

CDR3 length: 13 amino acids. Per germline, CDR1 MDHEN and CDR2 SYDVKM. The V end was cut by 6 bases, the J end by 4 bases, with 10 bases between. In the source study's methods: Quantification of nucleated cells was approximated via reference gene primer amplification. TCRdb keeps only in-frame clones here, not all; method: immunoSEQ multiplex PCR. For V, J and clone size, that table is used; D and trimming come from the DNA. This sample has about 75,000 clones, with 90% found just once. This rearrangement joins TRBV28 to TRBJ2-1; D is possibly TRBD2 (6 bases). The sequencing input was peripheral blood. The clonotype was recovered from a human donor in a cohort sampled during active COVID-19. As DNA, the CDR3 is TGTGCCAGCAGGACGGGGGTTTACAATGAGCAGTTCTTC. It translates to CASRTGVYNEQFF.